A selection of T cell receptor beta chains follows, all from one sample in a study of cytomegalovirus exposure and HLA in healthy donors. TCRdb's table, derived via immunoSEQ multiplex PCR, lists solely in-frame clones and lacks some. The sample records fewer than 130,000 clones, 65% being singletons. The sequencing sample was made of PBMCs. The receptors derive from a man aged 30 to 39 in good health and CMV-seropositive. Each CDR3 is given with its conserved first and last residue. Fields, in order: J gene, D gene, V gene, clone size, CDR3 DNA, CDR3 protein. A D gene is named only where the DNA matches it firmly. Only part of the rows carry a size: once, few, many, or a class if the clone is expanded.

J: TRBJ2-1
D: TRBD1
V: TRBV5-4
size: NA
DNA: TGTGCCAGCAGCGAGGGGACAGTAGAGTACAATGAGCAGTTCTTC
CDR3: CASSEGTVEYNEQFF

J: TRBJ2-5
D: TRBD1
V: TRBV10-3
size: NA
DNA: TGTGCCATCAGCCCCGGGACAGGGCAAGAGACCCAGTACTTC
CDR3: CAISPGTGQETQYF

J: TRBJ2-5
D: TRBD2
V: TRBV2
size: few
DNA: TGTGCCAGCAGTGAAATAGCGGGGGGCCAGGAGACCCAGTACTTC
CDR3: CASSEIAGGQETQYF

J: TRBJ2-7
D: NA
V: TRBV11-3
size: NA
DNA: TGTGCCAGCAGCTTAGAATCCAGGATCAACGAGCAGTACTTC
CDR3: CASSLESRINEQYF

J: TRBJ2-5
D: TRBD1
V: TRBV2
size: few
DNA: TGTGCCAGCAGTCCATGGGACAGGGGGGGAGAGACCCAGTACTTC
CDR3: CASSPWDRGGETQYF

J: TRBJ2-5
D: NA
V: TRBV11-3
size: NA
DNA: TGTGCCAGCAGCCCCCGGGGGGCGCGAGAGACCCAGTACTTC
CDR3: CASSPRGARETQYF

J: TRBJ2-2
D: NA
V: TRBV10-1
size: NA
DNA: TGCGCCAGCAGTGAGTCAAATAGAGGTTACACCGGGGAGCTGTTTTTT
CDR3: CASSESNRGYTGELFF

J: TRBJ1-5
D: TRBD1
V: TRBV7-2
size: NA
DNA: TGTGCCAGCAGCGGGACCGGGACAGGGGGGAGTTGGCCCCAGCATTTT
CDR3: CASSGTGTGGSWPQHF

J: TRBJ1-1
D: NA
V: TRBV7-9
size: NA
DNA: TGTGCCAGCAGCTTACCAGGGTTTCTGGGTGAAGCTTTCTTT
CDR3: CASSLPGFLGEAFF

J: TRBJ1-3
D: NA
V: TRBV5-4
size: NA
DNA: TGTGCCAGCAGCCCGGGGGGGGCTAGCTCTGGAAACACCATATATTTT
CDR3: CASSPGGASSGNTIYF

J: TRBJ1-2
D: NA
V: TRBV5-1
size: few
DNA: TGCGCCAGCAGCTTGGCGGGGTTTCCCTATGGCTACACCTTC
CDR3: CASSLAGFPYGYTF

J: TRBJ1-4
D: NA
V: TRBV5-1
size: few
DNA: TGCGCCAGCAGCTTAGAGGGTGATGAAAAACTGTTTTTT
CDR3: CASSLEGDEKLFF

J: TRBJ1-3
D: NA
V: TRBV10-2
size: NA
DNA: TGCGCCAGCAGTGAGCATCGGTCTGGAAACACCATATATTTT
CDR3: CASSEHRSGNTIYF

J: TRBJ2-7
D: TRBD2
V: TRBV7-2
size: NA
DNA: TGTGCCAGCAGCTTAGGGACTAGCGGGGGGGCTTACGAGCAGTACTTC
CDR3: CASSLGTSGGAYEQYF

J: TRBJ2-7
D: TRBD1
V: TRBV5-1
size: NA
DNA: TGCGCCAGCAGCTCCCTGGACAGGGGCGACGAGCAGTACTTC
CDR3: CASSSLDRGDEQYF

J: TRBJ1-6
D: NA
V: TRBV19
size: NA
DNA: TGTGCCAGTACCCGGGAGCCCTCGGGTAATTCACCCCTCCACTTT
CDR3: CASTREPSGNSPLHF

J: TRBJ1-4
D: NA
V: TRBV27
size: NA
DNA: TGTGCCAGCAGTTTATCCCGGGTATTGATGACCGAAAAACTGTTTTTT
CDR3: CASSLSRVLMTEKLFF

J: TRBJ2-3
D: NA
V: TRBV2
size: NA
DNA: TGTGCCAGCAATTATGCGGGGAACACAGATACGCAGTATTTT
CDR3: CASNYAGNTDTQYF

J: TRBJ2-4
D: TRBD1
V: TRBV30
size: NA
DNA: TGTGCCTGGAGTGTAAAGGGGGCGAACATTCAGTACTTC
CDR3: CAWSVKGANIQYF

J: TRBJ1-1
D: NA
V: TRBV19
size: few
DNA: TGTGCCAGTAGCAAATCCAGGGGCATGAACACTGAAGCTTTCTTT
CDR3: CASSKSRGMNTEAFF

J: TRBJ2-5
D: NA
V: TRBV11-1
size: once
DNA: TGTGCCAGCAGCTTCCCGGGGGGCCTAGAGACCCAGTACTTC
CDR3: CASSFPGGLETQYF

J: TRBJ1-5
D: NA
V: TRBV2
size: few
DNA: TGTGCCAGCAGTGAGACGGGAGATAGCAATCAGCCCCAGCATTTT
CDR3: CASSETGDSNQPQHF

J: TRBJ1-2
D: NA
V: TRBV6-5
size: NA
DNA: TGTGCCAGCAGGAAAGGGCTAGCCTATGGCTACACCTTC
CDR3: CASRKGLAYGYTF

J: TRBJ1-2
D: NA
V: TRBV10-3
size: NA
DNA: TGTGCCATCAGTGAGTCGCTATGGGGCGCCGGCTACACCTTC
CDR3: CAISESLWGAGYTF

J: TRBJ1-2
D: NA
V: TRBV10-3
size: NA
DNA: TGTGCCATCAGTGAGGCGGAACGTACAGGGGGCTACACCTTC
CDR3: CAISEAERTGGYTF

J: TRBJ1-6
D: NA
V: TRBV29-1
size: NA
DNA: TGCAGCGTCCGATGGGCAGGCGTCTATAATTCACCCCTCCACTTT
CDR3: CSVRWAGVYNSPLHF

J: TRBJ2-1
D: NA
V: TRBV6-6
size: NA
DNA: TGTGCCAGCATGTCGGGTTACAATGAGCAGTTCTTC
CDR3: CASMSGYNEQFF

J: TRBJ2-1
D: NA
V: TRBV7-2
size: NA
DNA: TGTGCCAGCAGCCCAGTGCCATACAATGAGCAGTTCTTC
CDR3: CASSPVPYNEQFF

J: TRBJ1-5
D: NA
V: TRBV5-7
size: NA
DNA: TGTGCCAGCAGCCCGGACGGGGAGCCCCAGCATTTT
CDR3: CASSPDGEPQHF

J: TRBJ1-6
D: NA
V: TRBV27
size: NA
DNA: TGTGCCAGCAGTTTATGGGCAGGGGTTGATTCACCCCTCCACTTT
CDR3: CASSLWAGVDSPLHF

J: TRBJ2-3
D: TRBD2
V: TRBV5-1
size: NA
DNA: TGCGCCAGCAGGGGCGGGGGACCCACAGATACGCAGTATTTT
CDR3: CASRGGGPTDTQYF

J: TRBJ2-1
D: NA
V: TRBV11-3
size: once
DNA: TGTGCCAGCAGCACGGACAGAGGAAACAATGAGCAGTTCTTC
CDR3: CASSTDRGNNEQFF

J: TRBJ1-1
D: NA
V: TRBV18
size: NA
DNA: TGTGCCAGCTCACTGCTGGGGGGGGCGCGGACTGAAGCTTTCTTT
CDR3: CASSLLGGARTEAFF

J: TRBJ1-4
D: TRBD1
V: TRBV7-9
size: NA
DNA: TGTGCCAGCAGCCTTTCGGGACAGCTTAATGAAAAACTGTTTTTT
CDR3: CASSLSGQLNEKLFF

J: TRBJ1-1
D: NA
V: TRBV4-1
size: NA
DNA: TGCGCCAGCAGCCAAGTACAGGGAATCACTGAAGCTTTCTTT
CDR3: CASSQVQGITEAFF

J: TRBJ2-7
D: TRBD1
V: TRBV9
size: NA
DNA: TGTGCCAGCAGCGTGGGACAGGCCGCCTACGAGCAGTACTTC
CDR3: CASSVGQAAYEQYF

J: TRBJ2-7
D: TRBD1
V: TRBV27
size: NA
DNA: TGTGCCAGCAGTCACGGACAGGACCCCTACGAGCAGTACTTC
CDR3: CASSHGQDPYEQYF

J: TRBJ1-1
D: TRBD1
V: TRBV15
size: NA
DNA: TGTGCCACCAGCCCACGACAGGGGAGTACTGAAGCTTTCTTT
CDR3: CATSPRQGSTEAFF

J: TRBJ1-1
D: TRBD1
V: TRBV30
size: NA
DNA: TGTGCCTGGAGTTCCGGGACAGGGGGAATAAGAGCTTTCTTT
CDR3: CAWSSGTGGIRAFF

J: TRBJ1-1
D: TRBD1
V: TRBV19
size: few
DNA: TGTGCCAGTAGTATGGGGACAGTATTCGTAAACACTGAAGCTTTCTTT
CDR3: CASSMGTVFVNTEAFF

J: TRBJ1-4
D: NA
V: TRBV5-6
size: NA
DNA: TGTGCCAGCAGCTTGGATTTCGGGGAAGGCTTTTCAACTAATGAAAAACTGTTTTTT
CDR3: CASSLDFGEGFSTNEKLFF

J: TRBJ1-2
D: NA
V: TRBV5-1
size: NA
DNA: TGCGCCAGCAGCTTGACAAGGGGATCGGACTATGGCTACACCTTC
CDR3: CASSLTRGSDYGYTF

J: TRBJ2-3
D: TRBD2
V: TRBV6-5
size: NA
DNA: TGTGCCAGCAGGACTAGCGGGTTGAACACAGATACGCAGTATTTT
CDR3: CASRTSGLNTDTQYF

J: TRBJ1-1
D: TRBD1
V: TRBV10-2
size: NA
DNA: TGCGCCAGCATCCCTAGGGCAGGGGGCCACGGGACGACTGAAGCTTTCTTT
CDR3: CASIPRAGGHGTTEAFF

J: TRBJ2-7
D: NA
V: TRBV5-1
size: NA
DNA: TGCGCCAGCAGTCGGGACATCGACTACGAGCAGTACTTC
CDR3: CASSRDIDYEQYF

J: TRBJ1-6
D: NA
V: TRBV27
size: NA
DNA: TGTGCCAGCAGTTTGCAGGATTCACCCCTCCACTTT
CDR3: CASSLQDSPLHF

J: TRBJ2-3
D: TRBD1
V: TRBV6-5
size: NA
DNA: TGTGCCAGCAGTCCCGGACAGGGGACAGATACGCAGTATTTT
CDR3: CASSPGQGTDTQYF

J: TRBJ2-4
D: NA
V: TRBV6-5
size: few
DNA: TGTGCCAGCACCCCAGGGGTTCAGGCCAAAAACATTCAGTACTTC
CDR3: CASTPGVQAKNIQYF

J: TRBJ1-6
D: TRBD1
V: TRBV4-1
size: NA
DNA: TGCGCCAGCAGGCAACAGGGGGCATCTAATTCACCCCTCCACTTT
CDR3: CASRQQGASNSPLHF

J: TRBJ1-1
D: NA
V: TRBV7-8
size: NA
DNA: TGTGCCAGCAGCTTAGCGACGGGGGGCACTGAAGCTTTCTTT
CDR3: CASSLATGGTEAFF

J: TRBJ1-3
D: NA
V: TRBV5-1
size: NA
DNA: TGCGCCAGCAGCTTGGCCGAGTTTGAAAACACCATATATTTT
CDR3: CASSLAEFENTIYF

J: TRBJ1-1
D: TRBD1
V: TRBV7-2
size: NA
DNA: TGTGCCAGCAGCATAAGACAGGGCCCTTTGAGGGGTGAAGCTTTCTTT
CDR3: CASSIRQGPLRGEAFF

J: TRBJ1-1
D: TRBD1
V: TRBV27
size: NA
DNA: TGTGCCAGCAGTTTTACAGGGGGCGGGTGGACTGAAGCTTTCTTT
CDR3: CASSFTGGGWTEAFF

J: TRBJ2-7
D: NA
V: TRBV7-9
size: NA
DNA: TGTGCCAGCAGCCCTGGTCTACCCTCCTACGAGCAGTACTTC
CDR3: CASSPGLPSYEQYF